The rows below give T cell receptor beta chains drawn from one sample of a study. One entry per CDR3 protein, called by TCRdb with MiXCR from the 5' RACE reads. Seen here are 35,000 to 45,000 distinct CDR3 sequences, 22% observed once, and the top ten hold around 4.1%. The specimen was Tregs sorted from a lymph node. These TCRs come from a female donor with breast cancer. The CDR3 runs from the conserved cysteine through the conserved F or W. The D gene is left open where the match is weak. Clone sizes are given selectively: once, few, many, or a class where the clone is expanded.

d_call: .
v_call: TRBV13
clone_size: .
cdr3_length: 14
j_call: TRBJ1-1
cdr3_nt: TGTGCCAGCAGCTTGGGGGGGAAGAACACTGAAGCTTTCTTT
cdr3_aa: CASSLGGKNTEAFF

d_call: .
v_call: TRBV27
clone_size: .
cdr3_length: 16
j_call: TRBJ2-5
cdr3_nt: TGTGCCGGCAGTTTATCGGGACATGGCTTCCGGAAGACCCAGTACTTC
cdr3_aa: CAGSLSGHGFRKTQYF

d_call: .
v_call: TRBV12-3/TRBV12-4
clone_size: many
cdr3_length: 15
j_call: TRBJ2-5
cdr3_nt: TGTGCCAGCAGTCTGACTCCACTGAGCCAAGAGACCCAGTACTTC
cdr3_aa: CASSLTPLSQETQYF

d_call: .
v_call: TRBV4-2
clone_size: .
cdr3_length: 15
j_call: TRBJ1-2
cdr3_nt: TGTGCCAGCAGCCAGGGCTATGAAACAGGGTTCGGCTACACCTTC
cdr3_aa: CASSQGYETGFGYTF

d_call: TRBD1
v_call: TRBV12-3/TRBV12-4
clone_size: few
cdr3_length: 16
j_call: TRBJ2-2
cdr3_nt: TGTGCCAGCAACGACCCGGACAGGGGGAACACCGGGGAGCTGTTTTTT
cdr3_aa: CASNDPDRGNTGELFF

d_call: .
v_call: TRBV29-1
clone_size: medium-sized
cdr3_length: 12
j_call: TRBJ2-3
cdr3_nt: TGCAGCGTGCTGAGCTCGGCAGATACGCAGTATTTT
cdr3_aa: CSVLSSADTQYF

d_call: .
v_call: TRBV6-6
clone_size: many
cdr3_length: 16
j_call: TRBJ1-4
cdr3_nt: TGTGCCAGCAGTTACTCAGGCCAGGGTGTAGGTGAAAAACTGTTTTTT
cdr3_aa: CASSYSGQGVGEKLFF

d_call: .
v_call: TRBV6-6
clone_size: .
cdr3_length: 17
j_call: TRBJ2-1
cdr3_nt: TGTGCCAGCAGTTACTTCCCCCGGAGCGCAGTTTACAATGAGCAGTTCTTC
cdr3_aa: CASSYFPRSAVYNEQFF

d_call: .
v_call: TRBV20-1
clone_size: few
cdr3_length: 10
j_call: TRBJ2-1
cdr3_nt: TGCAGTGCGCCAAGGAATGGGCAGTTCTTC
cdr3_aa: CSAPRNGQFF

d_call: TRBD1
v_call: TRBV9
clone_size: many
cdr3_length: 15
j_call: TRBJ1-5
cdr3_nt: TGTGCCAGCAGCCCCGGGACAGGGTGGTCCCAGCCCCAGCATTTT
cdr3_aa: CASSPGTGWSQPQHF

d_call: .
v_call: TRBV6-5
clone_size: .
cdr3_length: 14
j_call: TRBJ2-2
cdr3_nt: TGTGCCAGCATCCAGACGGGTGACACCGGGGAGCTGTTTTTT
cdr3_aa: CASIQTGDTGELFF

d_call: TRBD1
v_call: TRBV12-3/TRBV12-4
clone_size: few
cdr3_length: 18
j_call: TRBJ1-1
cdr3_nt: TGTGCCAGCGCACCGGGACAGGGAAGGTCCCTCCAGGACACTGAAGCTTTCTTT
cdr3_aa: CASAPGQGRSLQDTEAFF

d_call: .
v_call: TRBV6-1
clone_size: few
cdr3_length: 15
j_call: TRBJ1-5
cdr3_nt: TGTGCCAGCAGCCCAAAGGGTTATAGCAATCAGCCCCAGCATTTT
cdr3_aa: CASSPKGYSNQPQHF

d_call: TRBD2
v_call: TRBV7-6
clone_size: .
cdr3_length: 14
j_call: TRBJ2-7
cdr3_nt: TGTGCCAGCAGCCAAACTAGCGCCTCCTACGAGCAGTACTTC
cdr3_aa: CASSQTSASYEQYF

d_call: .
v_call: TRBV20-1
clone_size: many
cdr3_length: 14
j_call: TRBJ1-4
cdr3_nt: TGCAGTGCTGACCTTGGGCAGGGAGGCGAAAAACTGTTTTTT
cdr3_aa: CSADLGQGGEKLFF

d_call: TRBD2
v_call: TRBV20-1
clone_size: .
cdr3_length: 17
j_call: TRBJ2-5
cdr3_nt: TGCAGTGCTACCCCCCTTCGGTCCGGGGGGGACCAAGAGACCCAGTACTTC
cdr3_aa: CSATPLRSGGDQETQYF

d_call: TRBD2
v_call: TRBV20-1
clone_size: .
cdr3_length: 13
j_call: TRBJ2-1
cdr3_nt: TGCAGTGCTAGAGTACTAGCGGTCAATGAGCAGTTCTTC
cdr3_aa: CSARVLAVNEQFF

d_call: .
v_call: TRBV29-1
clone_size: few
cdr3_length: 16
j_call: TRBJ1-2
cdr3_nt: TGCAGCGTTGATGGGGGAACCGGGACGGGAAACTATGGCTACACCTTC
cdr3_aa: CSVDGGTGTGNYGYTF

d_call: .
v_call: TRBV10-2
clone_size: few
cdr3_length: 14
j_call: TRBJ2-5
cdr3_nt: TGCGCCAGCAGTGAGCTGGAGGAGTTTGAGACCCAGTACTTC
cdr3_aa: CASSELEEFETQYF

d_call: .
v_call: TRBV12-3/TRBV12-4
clone_size: many
cdr3_length: 17
j_call: TRBJ2-4
cdr3_nt: TGTGCCAGCAGTTCCCACAGGGAATCATGGCCAAAAAACATTCAGTACTTC
cdr3_aa: CASSSHRESWPKNIQYF

d_call: .
v_call: TRBV4-1
clone_size: .
cdr3_length: 15
j_call: TRBJ2-4
cdr3_nt: TGCGCCAGCAGCCAAGATGCCGTAGCCAAAAACATTCAGTACTTC
cdr3_aa: CASSQDAVAKNIQYF

d_call: .
v_call: TRBV12-3/TRBV12-4
clone_size: .
cdr3_length: 14
j_call: TRBJ2-7
cdr3_nt: TGTGCCAGCAGTTTGCAGGGACGGACCTACGAGCAGTACTTC
cdr3_aa: CASSLQGRTYEQYF

d_call: TRBD2
v_call: TRBV4-3
clone_size: .
cdr3_length: 16
j_call: TRBJ2-1
cdr3_nt: TGCGCCAGCAGCCAAAGGGGGGGACTAGCGAACAATGAGCAGTTCTTC
cdr3_aa: CASSQRGGLANNEQFF

d_call: .
v_call: TRBV30
clone_size: few
cdr3_length: 13
j_call: TRBJ2-5
cdr3_nt: TGTGCCGCATCCAGGGGGGCCTCAGAGACCCAGTACTTC
cdr3_aa: CAASRGASETQYF

d_call: TRBD2
v_call: TRBV20-1
clone_size: .
cdr3_length: 13
j_call: TRBJ2-1
cdr3_nt: TGCAGTGCGACCGGGACTAGCGGGAATGAGCAGTTCTTC
cdr3_aa: CSATGTSGNEQFF

d_call: .
v_call: TRBV27
clone_size: many
cdr3_length: 15
j_call: TRBJ2-7
cdr3_nt: TGTGCCAGCAGTTTATCCCCACAGGGATCCTACGAGCAGTACTTC
cdr3_aa: CASSLSPQGSYEQYF

d_call: .
v_call: TRBV27
clone_size: few
cdr3_length: 14
j_call: TRBJ2-7
cdr3_nt: TGTGCCAGCGGCCATAGGGGTAGCTCCTACGAGCAGTACTTC
cdr3_aa: CASGHRGSSYEQYF

d_call: TRBD2
v_call: TRBV3-1
clone_size: many
cdr3_length: 17
j_call: TRBJ2-1
cdr3_nt: TGTGCCAGCAGCCAAGTTTTAGCGGGAGCCTTAACCAATGAGCAGTTCTTC
cdr3_aa: CASSQVLAGALTNEQFF

d_call: .
v_call: TRBV15
clone_size: many
cdr3_length: 15
j_call: TRBJ1-2
cdr3_nt: TGTGCCACCAGCAGAGATCGGCGGGGCAGCTATGGCTACACCTTC
cdr3_aa: CATSRDRRGSYGYTF

d_call: TRBD1
v_call: TRBV12-3/TRBV12-4
clone_size: many
cdr3_length: 14
j_call: TRBJ2-5
cdr3_nt: TGTGCCAGCAGAGAGGGACAGGGCCAAGAGACCCAGTACTTC
cdr3_aa: CASREGQGQETQYF

d_call: TRBD2
v_call: TRBV6-2/TRBV6-3
clone_size: .
cdr3_length: 17
j_call: TRBJ2-5
cdr3_nt: TGTGCCAGCAGTTACGATGTGCTAGCGGGAGGGTTTGAGACCCAGTACTTC
cdr3_aa: CASSYDVLAGGFETQYF